The entry below describes one T cell receptor (beta chain). Previously reported methods and listed TCR primers produced the bulk TCR libraries. TCRdb fed the PCR reads into MiXCR, producing one record per CDR3 protein. The table lists 250,000 to 350,000 distinct CDR3 sequences, about a fifth of them singletons, with more than 0.8% in the top ten. Construction of naive CD8 libraries employed about 20,000 to 1,100,000 sorted cells together with 10%, 30% or 50% RNA. The data were obtained in a study of molecular identifiers for immune sequencing clone quantification. In germline, CDR1 is LGHNA, CDR2 YSLEER. Trimming removed 3 bases from V and 0 bases from J; junction bases left unmatched: 2. CDR3 size: 15 residues.

The sequencing input was naive CD8+ T cells from blood, with Jurkat cell RNA spiked in. Subset given: FACS-sorted CD8+CD4-CCR7+CD45RA+ naive T cells. The rearrangement uses TRBV4-3 and TRBJ2-3; 8 bases are shared with TRBD2. This TCR was recovered from a human donor in good health. Some libraries in this study had Jurkat cell RNA spiked in. In DNA form, the CDR3 reads TGCGCCAGCAGCCATAGCGGGGATAGCACAGATACGCAGTATTTT. Amino acids: CASSHSGDSTDTQYF.